The clone carrying this TCR beta chain was picked up many times. The data are from a study of regulatory T cells in long-lasting Graves disease. Relying on iRepertoire HTBI primers and Arm-PCR of CDR3 regions, the team built TCR beta libraries. Original data processing: Gene usage covered approximately 60 TRBV and 14 TRBJ segments. TCRdb independently ran MiXCR on the multiplex PCR reads; one entry per CDR3 protein. The V and J calls and clone size are TCRdb's, not the authors'. The table has about 540,000 distinct CDR3 sequences, roughly 12% seen once. Germline V lookup: CDR1 MNHEY, CDR2 SVGEGT. Trimming removed 6 bases from V and 4 bases from J, with 15 bases in between. This CDR3 is 15 amino acids long. Time point meaning: newly diagnosed GD, antithyroid drugs for less than 3 months. PBMCs provided the RNA from which the TCR library was made. These data also formed part of another study, on T cells in Graves' hyperthyroidism and ophthalmopathy.

The chain couples TRBV6-2 or TRBV6-3 to TRBJ2-2; D might be TRBD1 or TRBD2, each matching 6 bases. Sequenced material: peripheral blood mononuclear cells (PBMCs), taken at new diagnosis, from a patient treated with antithyroid drugs. This TCR was recovered from a man younger than 40 with Graves disease. Written as DNA, the CDR3 is TGTGCCAGCAGCACCGGGGGCGCGGGCACCGGGGAGCTGTTTTTT. Translating it yields CASSTGGAGTGELFF.